One T cell receptor (beta chain) is described in this entry. As yet, its antigen is unknown. The record originates from a study of cytotoxic CD8 clonotypes in ibrutinib-treated CLL. About the study: Mean productive templates were under 260,000; mean productive rearrangements were roughly 94,000.

Library input was around 2.1 micrograms of DNA from cryopreserved PBMCs. Regarding the study as a whole: Clonality climbed at ibrutinib response, then dropped toward baseline at progression. Clonality at baseline surpassed age-matched healthy donors and tracked circulating CD8+ T-cell counts.

Repertoires were generated with immunoSEQ multiplex PCR, while TCRdb's copy carries only in-frame clones and drops some. The top ten clones hold roughly 12% of a sample with 150,000 to 250,000 clones, roughly 72% of them seen once. The sample was PBMCs, taken after 24 months of ibrutinib treatment. The sequence came from a human donor with chronic lymphocytic leukemia.

The CDR3 loop is CAISEPGLAGFQETQYF. CDR3 nucleotides: TGTGCCATCAGTGAGCCGGGACTAGCGGGATTTCAAGAGACCCAGTACTTC. V and J are TRBV10-3 and TRBJ2-5, with 13 bases lining up with TRBD2. Germline CDR1 and CDR2: ENHRY and SYGVKD. J lost 2 bases, V lost 2 bases, and 5 bases had no gene match. This CDR3 is built from 17 residues.